Following are 30 T cell receptor beta chains from one sample sequenced in a study of CD8 T cells in ankylosing spondylitis. TCRdb passed the 5' RACE reads through MiXCR, listing each CDR3 protein once. This sample has roughly 130,000 distinct CDR3 sequences, with roughly 13% found just once. The specimen was blood, either unsorted or a sorted T cell fraction (not recorded which). The receptor set was obtained from a female donor with ankylosing spondylitis or in good health (not recorded which).

This chain joins TRBV5-5 and TRBJ2-2; 8 positions match TRBD2. V shed 5 bases, J shed 7 bases, and the junction held 13 bases outside the gene matches. The CDR3 has 16 amino acids. CDR1 is SGHKS and CDR2 is YYEKEE in the germline V gene (reference sequence). CDR3 loop: CASSKTAGVPVGELFF. The CDR3 DNA reads as TGTGCCAGCAGTAAAACAGCGGGAGTTCCGGTCGGGGAGCTGTTTTTT. The full variable domain, in which reference TRBV5-5 and TRBJ2-2 provide the parts outside the CDR3, is DAGVTQSPTHLIKTRGQQVTLRCSPISGHKSVSWYQQVLGQGPQFIFQYYEKEERGRGNFPDRFSARQFPNYSSELNVNALLLGDSALYLCASSKTAGVPVGELFFGEGSRLTVL.

The chain combines TRBV6-4 with TRBJ2-2; no reliable D call. The length of the CDR3 is 14 residues. Trimming shortened V by 4 bases and J by 6 bases, and 12 bases separated the two germline ends. Germline assignment: CDR1 MRHNA and CDR2 SNTAGT. The CDR3 DNA reads TGTGCCAGCAGTGCCGTACCATCTGCCGGGGAGCTGTTTTTT. The encoded protein is CASSAVPSAGELFF.

This clonotype occurred many times. This chain joins TRBV29-1 and TRBJ2-7, with unresolved D. Germline CDR1 reads SQVTM; CDR2 reads ANQGSEA. Trimming pared 5 bases from V and 3 bases from J, leaving 14 bases between. This CDR3 is 13 amino acids long. For the CDR3, the DNA is TGCAGCGTTCTTACGATGCAGAACTACGAGCAGTACTTC. This gives the protein CSVLTMQNYEQYF.

V and J are TRBV5-1 and TRBJ2-2; either TRBD1 or TRBD2 may fit D (5 bases each). V gave up 2 bases and J gave up 1 base, with 9 bases separating them. Germline lookup yields CDR1 SGHRS and CDR2 YFSETQ. This CDR3 spans 15 amino acids. This CDR3 is CASSFGGQNTGELFF. The CDR3, as DNA: TGCGCCAGCAGCTTTGGAGGACAGAACACCGGGGAGCTGTTTTTT.

Only a few counts were recorded for this clonotype. The chain has TRBV7-9 and TRBJ1-5; no clear D gene. Germline loops: CDR1 SEHNR, CDR2 FQNEAQ (reference sequence). CDR3 length equals 14 residues. The V gene lost 0 bases and the J gene lost 11 bases, with 14 bases spanning the gap. CDR3 coding DNA: TGTGCCAGCAGCTTAGCGGTCGGCTTAGGGACCCAGCATTTT. Translating it yields CASSLAVGLGTQHF. Using reference TRBV7-9 and TRBJ1-5 for the parts outside the CDR3, the full variable domain is DTGVSQNPRHKITKRGQNVTFRCDPISEHNRLYWYRQTLGQGPEFLTYFQNEAQLEKSRLLSDRFSAERPKGSFSTLEIQRTEQGDSAMYLCASSLAVGLGTQHFGDGTRLSIL.

This clonotype showed up many times. The chain carries TRBV18 and TRBJ2-2, with no clear D. The germline V and J ends were trimmed by 3 bases and 4 bases, with 9 bases remaining between them. The CDR3 sequence is 14 residues long. Germline V CDR1 and CDR2: KGHSH, LQKENI. CDR3 sequence (DNA): TGTGCCAGCTCACCGCTTGAGACCACCGGGGAGCTGTTTTTT. It encodes CASSPLETTGELFF.

This clonotype turned up a few times. The chain has TRBV11-1 and TRBJ1-1; D perhaps matches TRBD1 (5 bases). Trimming took 3 bases from V and 2 from J, leaving 13 bases between them. The germline gives CDR1 SGHAT, CDR2 FQDESV (reference sequence). This CDR3 has 15 amino acids. CDR3 sequence (DNA): TGTGCCAGCAGCTTTGACGACAGCGCAAACACTGAAGCTTTCTTT. Its translation: CASSFDDSANTEAFF. The full variable domain, with the rest looked up from reference TRBV11-1 and TRBJ1-1, is EAEVAQSPRYKITEKSQAVAFWCDPISGHATLYWYRQILGQGPELLVQFQDESVVDDSQLPKDRFSAERLKGVDSTLKIQPAELGDSAMYLCASSFDDSANTEAFFGQGTRLTVV.

The chain links TRBV6-5 to TRBJ1-4, with 9 bases matching TRBD1. This CDR3 is 15 amino acids long. V lost 0 bases, J lost 10 bases, and 6 bases stayed unmatched. CDR1 is MNHEY, CDR2 SVGAGI, per germline. This chain's CDR3 is CASSYSQQGARKLFF. In DNA, the CDR3 is TGTGCCAGCAGTTACTCACAACAGGGGGCAAGAAAACTGTTTTTT.

J is TRBJ1-1 and V is TRBV19, with TRBD1 identical over 7 bases. The length of the CDR3 is 13 residues. After removal of 3 bases from V and 5 bases from J, the junction contained 3 bases not matched to a gene. Germline V lookup: CDR1 LNHDA, CDR2 SQIVND (reference sequence). DNA for the CDR3: TGTGCCAGTAGTATGGCAGGGGGGACTGAAGCTTTCTTT. This gives the protein CASSMAGGTEAFF. Full variable domain (rest looked up from reference TRBV19 and TRBJ1-1): DGGITQSPKYLFRKEGQNVTLSCEQNLNHDAMYWYRQDPGQGLRLIYYSQIVNDFQKGDIAEGYSVSREKKESFPLTVTSAQKNPTAFYLCASSMAGGTEAFFGQGTRLTVV.

The J gene is TRBJ2-7, the V gene TRBV5-1; no clear D gene. Germline loops: CDR1 SGHRS, CDR2 YFSETQ. V lost 0 bases and J 2 bases, leaving 6 bases between the germline ends. The CDR3 has 13 amino acids. CDR3 sequence (DNA): TGCGCCAGCAGCTTGGACAATCCCTACGAGCAGTACTTC. Residues: CASSLDNPYEQYF.

This clonotype was counted a few times. The J gene is TRBJ2-5, the V gene TRBV3-1, with 8 bases lining up with TRBD1. Germline assignment: CDR1 LGHDT and CDR2 YNNKEL (reference sequence). After removal of 4 bases from V and 5 bases from J, the junction contained 9 bases not matched to a gene. There are 15 residues in the CDR3. The CDR3 here is CASSRGQAMGETQYF. The CDR3 DNA reads TGTGCCAGCAGCCGGGGACAGGCGATGGGGGAGACCCAGTACTTC.

V and J are TRBV12-3 or TRBV12-4 and TRBJ1-2; D possibly corresponds to TRBD1 (6 bases). Between the trimmed V and J ends, which lost 1 base and 1 base, there was a span of 10 bases. The CDR3 spans 15 residues. This CDR3 reads CASSLGGDNNYGYTF. CDR3 DNA sequence: TGTGCCAGCAGTTTAGGGGGGGACAATAACTATGGCTACACCTTC.

Concerning this clonotype: A much bigger clone sits one base away, suggesting this may be a read error. The V gene is TRBV5-1, the J gene TRBJ1-2; D is undetermined. The CDR3 contains 14 residues. Looked up from germline, CDR1 is SGHRS and CDR2 is YFSETQ. CDR3 bases: TGCGCCAGCAGCTTTCACGGAAGCTTCTATGACTACACCTTC. Its protein product is CASSFHGSFYDYTF.

The J gene is TRBJ2-7, the V gene TRBV7-9; the D gene is possibly TRBD2 (5 bases). Per germline, CDR1 SEHNR and CDR2 FQNEAQ (reference sequence). V was shortened by 2 bases and J by 2 bases, with 10 bases between the two germline ends. The CDR3 has 14 amino acids. In DNA form, the CDR3 reads TGTGCCAGCAGCTTATCCGGGGAAACCTACGAGCAGTACTTC. This translates into CASSLSGETYEQYF. Full variable domain (outside the CDR3, taken from reference TRBV7-9 and TRBJ2-7): DTGVSQNPRHKITKRGQNVTFRCDPISEHNRLYWYRQTLGQGPEFLTYFQNEAQLEKSRLLSDRFSAERPKGSFSTLEIQRTEQGDSAMYLCASSLSGETYEQYFGPGTRLTVT.

Many counts were recorded for this clonotype. The chain employs TRBV2 and TRBJ2-1, with D unresolved. V was clipped by 2 bases and J by 12 bases, with 11 bases between them. The CDR3 covers 12 residues. Germline loops: CDR1 SNHLY, CDR2 FYNNEI. CDR3 nucleotides: TGTGCCAGCAGTGAAAGCTCATCCGGGCAGTTCTTC. Amino acid sequence: CASSESSSGQFF.

This clonotype showed up just a few times. CDR3 residues: CASSLDVLAYEQYF. The CDR3 bases are TGTGCCAGCAGCTTAGACGTATTGGCCTACGAGCAGTACTTC. The chain links TRBV11-2 to TRBJ2-7, with no clear D. With 0 bases removed from V and 2 bases from J, the gap between germline ends came to 8 bases. The CDR3 is 14 amino acids. CDR1 and CDR2 (germline): SGHAT, FQNNGV. Filled out from reference TRBV11-2 and TRBJ2-7, the complete variable domain reads EAGVAQSPRYKIIEKRQSVAFWCNPISGHATLYWYQQILGQGPKLLIQFQNNGVVDDSQLPKDRFSAERLKGVDSTLKIQPAKLEDSAVYLCASSLDVLAYEQYFGPGTRLTVT.

This clonotype was counted a few times. The CDR3: CAWRTDFMDNEQFF. CDR3 DNA: TGTGCCTGGAGAACGGATTTCATGGACAATGAGCAGTTCTTC. The chain couples TRBV30 to TRBJ2-1; D uncertain. The CDR3 consists of 14 residues. Per germline, CDR1 GTSNPN and CDR2 SVGIG (reference sequence). The germline V and J ends were trimmed by 3 bases and 5 bases, with 14 bases remaining between them.

This clonotype was recorded many times. J is TRBJ2-2 and V is TRBV20-1, with D perhaps being TRBD1 or TRBD2 (5 bases each). The CDR3 is made up of 15 amino acids. Trimming cost V 1 base and J 4 bases, with 13 bases left between them. Germline V gene data show CDR1 as DFQATT and CDR2 as SNEGSKA (reference sequence). CDR3 in DNA: TGCAGTGCTAGAGGCTCTCCAGGGACCACCGGGGAGCTGTTTTTT. Its translation: CSARGSPGTTGELFF.

This clonotype was detected only a few times. V gene TRBV12-3 or TRBV12-4 combines with J gene TRBJ2-3; no clear D. The CDR3 sequence is 14 residues long. V was shortened by 6 bases and J by 1 base, with 11 bases between the two germline ends. This chain's CDR3 is CASSDHRGTDTQYF. In DNA form, the CDR3 reads TGTGCCAGCAGCGACCACCGGGGCACAGATACGCAGTATTTT.

This sequence joins TRBV5-1 and TRBJ1-1; D unclear. Deletions cut 2 bases from V and 6 bases from J, with 5 bases between. The CDR3 runs 11 residues. The germline V gene has CDR1 SGHRS and CDR2 YFSETQ. DNA for the CDR3: TGCGCCAGCAGCTTAGACTCTGAAGCTTTCTTT. Translating it yields CASSLDSEAFF.

This clonotype was seen only a few times. The chain links TRBV29-1 to TRBJ2-7, with D possibly TRBD1 on 6 matching bases. Trimming cost V 8 bases and J 0 bases, with 11 bases left between them. The CDR3 extends over 12 amino acids. Germline assignment: CDR1 SQVTM and CDR2 ANQGSEA. In DNA, the CDR3 is TGCAGCATAAGGACAGTCTCCTACGAGCAGTACTTC. It specifies CSIRTVSYEQYF.

This clonotype turned up a few times. The rearrangement uses TRBV5-1 and TRBJ2-6; weak D call: TRBD2 (7 bases). CDR1 and CDR2 (germline): SGHRS, YFSETQ. V lost 3 bases and J lost 4, with 14 bases in between. This CDR3 has 16 amino acids. DNA of the CDR3: TGCGCCAGCAGCTCCGGATGGGGGGGCGGGGCCAACGTCCTGACTTTC. Protein sequence: CASSSGWGGGANVLTF.

Worth noting for this clonotype: A read error may explain this, as a much larger clone is one base away. The V call is TRBV6-5, the J call TRBJ2-7, with 9 bases aligning to TRBD1. CDR3 length: 14 residues. CDR1 is MNHEY and CDR2 is SVGAGI in the germline V gene. The CDR3 DNA reads as TGTGCCACCAGTTACTACCCGACAGGGGGAGGCGAGTACTTC. Its translation is CATSYYPTGGGEYF.

In its sample, this clonotype was seen many times. The chain links TRBV6-1 to TRBJ1-1; D ambiguous. Germline V gene lookup returns CDR1 MNHNS and CDR2 SASEGT. The CDR3 extends over 14 amino acids. Trimming shortened V by 6 bases and J by 2 bases, and 13 bases separated the two germline ends. This CDR3 is CASRNAGGNTEAFF. The CDR3 DNA follows: TGTGCCAGCAGAAACGCGGGTGGCAACACTGAAGCTTTCTTT.

The rearrangement links TRBV5-1 to TRBJ1-2; weak D call: TRBD1 (5 bases). Germline loops: CDR1 SGHRS, CDR2 YFSETQ. V lost 3 bases, J lost 8 bases, and 14 bases lay in between. The CDR3 runs 13 residues. CDR3 sequence (DNA): TGCGCCAGCAGCTCGGACCCAGGGTACGGCTACACCTTC. Translated, it gives CASSSDPGYGYTF.

Notes on this clonotype: One end of the junction varies from germline; a read error may be responsible. The chain combines TRBV20-1 with TRBJ2-3; D tentatively reads TRBD1 or TRBD2 (5 bases each). The CDR3 is made up of 17 amino acids. Germline-derived CDR1 and CDR2 are DFQATT and SNEGSKA (reference sequence). DNA of the CDR3: TGCAGTGCTAGAGATATGTCGCGTGGGCAGGGACCAGATACGCATTATTTT. Amino acids: CSARDMSRGQGPDTHYF.

The V call is TRBV12-3 or TRBV12-4, the J call TRBJ2-7; 9 bases match TRBD2. V shed 4 bases and J 3 bases; nucleotides not matched to a gene: 7. The CDR3 has 15 amino acids. DNA for the CDR3: TGTGCCAGCAGTTCCATTCCTAGCGGGGTCTACGAGCAGTACTTC. It codes for CASSSIPSGVYEQYF.

This clonotype was counted at least ten times. V gene TRBV12-3 or TRBV12-4 combines with J gene TRBJ2-2; D remains ambiguous. There are 15 residues in the CDR3. Trimming took 4 bases from V and 6 from J, leaving 15 bases between them. CDR3: CASSSSSRWAGELFF. CDR3 sequence (DNA): TGTGCCAGCAGTTCTTCTTCTAGGTGGGCCGGGGAGCTGTTTTTT.

This clonotype was detected only a few times. This chain connects TRBV20-1 to TRBJ2-7; 14 bases map to TRBD2. Germline CDR1 and CDR2: DFQATT and SNEGSKA (reference sequence). The trim removed 1 base at V and 0 bases at J, leaving 14 bases unmatched. The CDR3 length is 20 residues. The CDR3 region is CSARGGLAGAGLASSYEQYF. Written as DNA, the CDR3 is TGCAGTGCTAGAGGGGGACTAGCGGGAGCCGGCCTTGCTAGCTCCTACGAGCAGTACTTC.

Turning to this clonotype: Possible read error: a much larger clone is one base away. The chain joins TRBV5-1 to TRBJ2-7; a weak D match, TRBD1 (7 bases). The germline CDR1 and CDR2 sequences are SGHRS and YFSETQ. This CDR3 is built from 14 residues. The DNA of the CDR3 is TGCGCCGGCAGCGCCCAGGGGGGTCGGTACGAGCAGTACTTC. Its translation: CAGSAQGGRYEQYF.